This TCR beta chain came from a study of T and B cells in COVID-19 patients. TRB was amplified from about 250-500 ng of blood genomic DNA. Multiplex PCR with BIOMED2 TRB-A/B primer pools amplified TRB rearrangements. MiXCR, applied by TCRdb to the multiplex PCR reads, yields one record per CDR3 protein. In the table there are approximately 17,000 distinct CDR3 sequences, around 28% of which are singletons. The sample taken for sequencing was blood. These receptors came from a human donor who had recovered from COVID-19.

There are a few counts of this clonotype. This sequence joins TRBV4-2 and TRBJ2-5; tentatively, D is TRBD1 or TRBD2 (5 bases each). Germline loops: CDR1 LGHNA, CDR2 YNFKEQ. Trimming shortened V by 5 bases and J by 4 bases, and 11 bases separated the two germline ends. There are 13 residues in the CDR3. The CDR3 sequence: CASSFSGGETQYF. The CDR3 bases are TGTGCCAGCAGCTTCAGTGGGGGAGAGACCCAGTACTTC.